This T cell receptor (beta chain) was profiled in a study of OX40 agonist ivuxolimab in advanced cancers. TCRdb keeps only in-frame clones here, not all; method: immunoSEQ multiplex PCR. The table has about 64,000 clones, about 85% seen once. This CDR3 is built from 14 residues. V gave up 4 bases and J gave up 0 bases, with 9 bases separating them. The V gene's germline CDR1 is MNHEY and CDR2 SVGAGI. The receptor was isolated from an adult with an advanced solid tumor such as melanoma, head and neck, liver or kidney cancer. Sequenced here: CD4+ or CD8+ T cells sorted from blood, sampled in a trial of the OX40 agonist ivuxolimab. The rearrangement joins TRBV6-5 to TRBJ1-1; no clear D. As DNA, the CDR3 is TGTGCCAGCAGTTTCTCTGGGGTGAACACTGAAGCTTTCTTT. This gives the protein CASSFSGVNTEAFF.